Presented here are 27 T cell receptor beta chains from one specimen sequenced in a study of T cells in Graves' hyperthyroidism and ophthalmopathy. Amplification targeted TCR beta CDR3 regions from RNA transcripts. First-round RT-PCR with HTBI primers amplified the TCR CDR3 region. TCRdb itself ran the multiplex PCR reads through MiXCR, one entry per CDR3 protein. Of roughly 260,000 distinct CDR3 sequences listed, roughly 14% are singletons. Sequenced sample: blood. The receptors originated from a woman between 35 and 50 years old with Graves' hyperthyroidism that later progressed to Graves' ophthalmopathy.

The sample holds many counts of this clonotype. The CDR3 protein is CASSQANTEAFF. In nucleotides, the CDR3 is TGTGCCAGCAGCCAAGCTAATACTGAAGCTTTCTTT. The V gene is TRBV3-1, the J gene TRBJ1-1, with D hard to call. The CDR3 has 12 amino acids. In germline, CDR1 is LGHDT, CDR2 YNNKEL (reference sequence). V was cut by 1 base and J by 5 bases, with 5 bases left in between.

V and J are TRBV27 and TRBJ1-1; TRBD1 matches at 10 bases. The length of the CDR3 is 17 residues. V gave up 8 bases and J gave up 1 base; unmatched junction bases: 13. Germline V gene data show CDR1 as MNHEY and CDR2 as SMNVEV (reference sequence). The CDR3: CASVVFGTGVTNTEAFF. The CDR3 DNA reads as TGTGCCAGCGTGGTGTTCGGGACAGGGGTAACGAACACTGAAGCTTTCTTT.

In its sample, this clonotype was seen many times. The genes are TRBV29-1 and TRBJ1-1; D is unresolved. Germline assignment: CDR1 SQVTM and CDR2 ANQGSEA. This CDR3 is 13 amino acids long. V was trimmed by 7 bases and J by 6 bases, leaving 18 bases between them. DNA of the CDR3: TGCAGCGCCGCCCGCGATCCTGGGGCTGAAGCTTTCTTT. This encodes CSAARDPGAEAFF.

In this sample, this clonotype turned up a few times. The rearrangement links TRBV7-2 to TRBJ2-7; D is ambiguous. Germline-derived CDR1 and CDR2 are SGHTA and FQGNSA. Trimming left V 2 bases short and J 4 bases short, with 9 bases between. The CDR3 has 13 residues. CDR3 region: CASSLSVRYEQYF. CDR3 DNA sequence: TGTGCCAGCAGCTTATCGGTCAGGTACGAGCAGTACTTC. The full variable domain, rest sourced from reference TRBV7-2 and TRBJ2-7, is GAGVSQSPSNKVTEKGKDVELRCDPISGHTALYWYRQSLGQGLEFLIYFQGNSAPDKSGLPSDRFSAERTGGSVSTLTIQRTQQEDSAVYLCASSLSVRYEQYFGPGTRLTVT.

Comments on this clonotype: A much larger clonotype is one base distant, so this may be a read error. This sequence joins TRBV29-1 and TRBJ1-1; D is unresolved. There are 15 residues in the CDR3. Looked up from germline, CDR1 is SQVTM and CDR2 is ANQGSEA. The CDR3 region has the DNA TGCAGCGTTAGGGCAGGTAATCGGATGAACACTGAAGTTTTCTTT. Translation: CSVRAGNRMNTEVFF.

Ten or more counts support this clonotype. The rearrangement uses TRBV13 and TRBJ2-7; 7 nucleotides align to TRBD2. CDR1 PRHDT and CDR2 FYEKMQ come from the germline V gene (reference sequence). Germline trimming cut 5 bases from V and 5 bases from J; bases unmatched to any gene: 12. This CDR3 has 15 residues. CDR3 protein: CASSNVPGSGNEQYF. CDR3 sequence (DNA): TGTGCCAGCAGCAACGTTCCAGGGAGCGGGAACGAGCAGTACTTC.

This chain joins TRBV2 and TRBJ2-7; a possible D gene is TRBD1 (6 bases). Germline values: CDR1 SNHLY, CDR2 FYNNEI. V shed 7 bases and J shed 4 bases, with 14 bases lying between them. This CDR3 contains 13 residues. The CDR3 reads CASNRQVIYEQYF. CDR3 DNA sequence: TGTGCCAGCAACCGACAGGTTATTTACGAGCAGTACTTC.

At least ten counts were recorded for this clonotype. V and J are TRBV4-1 and TRBJ2-1, with D possibly TRBD2 on 6 matching bases. The V gene lost 1 base and the J gene lost 8 bases, with 9 bases spanning the gap. CDR1 and CDR2 (germline): MGHRA, YSYEKL. The CDR3 is 13 residues long. The CDR3 DNA sequence: TGCGCCAGCAGCCAAGCATCGGGGGATGAGCAGTTCTTC. Its translation: CASSQASGDEQFF.

This clonotype was picked up many times. V usage is TRBV10-3 and J usage is TRBJ1-6; 8 bases align to TRBD1. CDR3 length: 15 amino acids. Germline CDR1 and CDR2: ENHRY and SYGVKD. The ends lost 6 bases at V and 4 bases at J; junction bases unmatched: 5. The CDR3 spells CAIRDREDYNSPLHF. CDR3 bases: TGTGCCATCAGGGACAGGGAGGATTATAATTCACCCCTCCACTTT.

In its sample, this clonotype was seen a few times. The chain joins TRBV19 to TRBJ2-3, with D tentatively TRBD1 (6 bases). The CDR3 totals 15 residues. V was cut by 7 bases and J by 2 bases, with 16 bases left in between. Per the germline V gene, CDR1 is LNHDA and CDR2 is SQIVND (reference sequence). DNA for the CDR3: TGTGCCAGTACTACGACAGGTTACTACACAGATACGCAGTATTTT. This codes for CASTTTGYYTDTQYF.

This rearrangement joins TRBV6-2 or TRBV6-3 to TRBJ1-2, with D tentatively TRBD1 (6 bases). The CDR3 runs to 15 residues. Germline V gene sequence: CDR1 MNHEY, CDR2 SVGEGT. V was clipped by 6 bases and J by 6 bases, with 20 bases between them. The CDR3 protein is CASSQNLRTVDGYTF. The CDR3 region has the DNA TGTGCCAGCAGCCAGAACCTCAGGACAGTCGATGGCTACACCTTC.

This clonotype was observed many times. The chain joins TRBV20-1 to TRBJ2-5; 11 bases agree with TRBD2. The CDR3 contains 13 residues. V shed 6 bases and J 4 bases; nucleotides not matched to a gene: 4. Germline CDR1 DFQATT, CDR2 SNEGSKA (reference sequence). The CDR3 DNA reads TGCAGTGCCCGAACTAGCGGGGGAGAGACCCAGTACTTC. It translates to CSARTSGGETQYF.

This clonotype showed up many times. This chain uses TRBV10-3 with TRBJ2-5, with D possibly being TRBD1 or TRBD2 (6 bases each). The CDR3 is 14 residues long. V was shortened by 4 bases and J by 0 bases, with 9 bases between the two germline ends. Germline CDR1 reads ENHRY; CDR2 reads SYGVKD. In DNA, the CDR3 is TGTGCCATCAGTGTAGGGGGGAACCAAGAGACCCAGTACTTC. It is translated as CAISVGGNQETQYF.

The rearrangement joins TRBV28 to TRBJ2-1; 11 bases match TRBD2. Germline V gene sequence: CDR1 MDHEN, CDR2 SYDVKM. This CDR3 spans 16 amino acids. The junction had 12 bases not matched to a gene; V was cut back by 6 bases and J by 8 bases. In DNA, the CDR3 is TGTGCCAGCAGCCAAGCCGCTAGCGGGAGGTCGGATGAGCAGTTCTTC. Translation gives CASSQAASGRSDEQFF.

As regards this clonotype: A much larger clone lies one base from this, so it may be a read error. The conserved phenylalanine or tryptophan normally closing the CDR3 is absent here, so this likely arose from a read error. The V gene is TRBV10-3, the J gene TRBJ1-1; TRBD1 is a possible D gene (5 bases). The CDR3 has 15 amino acids. Germline V gene lookup returns CDR1 ENHRY and CDR2 SYGVKD. V was trimmed by 0 bases and J by 1 base, leaving 9 bases between them. This chain's CDR3 is CAISESPQGNTEAFL. Here the CDR3 DNA reads TGTGCCATCAGTGAGTCTCCGCAGGGGAACACTGAAGCTTTCCTT.

This clonotype was recorded a few times. The gene calls are TRBV24-1 and TRBJ2-7; D uncertain. The CDR3 sequence is 13 residues long. The germline gives CDR1 KGHDR, CDR2 SFDVKD. The germline V and J ends were trimmed by 4 bases and 0 bases, with 6 bases remaining between them. The CDR3 region has the DNA TGTGCCACCAGTGACGGAAACTCCTACGAGCAGTACTTC. Translating it yields CATSDGNSYEQYF.

This clonotype was seen only a few times. The DNA of the CDR3 is TGTGCCAGCACCAAGCCCGGCACCTACGAGCAGTACTTC. Translating it yields CASTKPGTYEQYF. The rearrangement joins TRBV6-2 or TRBV6-3 to TRBJ2-7, with D hard to call. CDR1 is MNHEY and CDR2 is SVGEGT in the germline V gene. Trimming took 7 bases from V and 2 from J, leaving 12 bases between them. CDR3 length equals 13 residues.

This clonotype was counted at least ten times. The chain employs TRBV20-1 and TRBJ2-7, with TRBD1 matching over 8 bases. Germline V gene sequence: CDR1 DFQATT, CDR2 SNEGSKA (reference sequence). V was clipped by 3 bases and J by 6 bases; unmatched bases: 4. The CDR3 extends over 12 amino acids. The CDR3 coding sequence is TGCAGTGCTAGGACAGGGGCCCCCGAGCAGTACTTC. It translates to CSARTGAPEQYF.

This rearrangement joins TRBV15 to TRBJ2-7; possibly TRBD1 or TRBD2 for D (5 bases each). This CDR3 has 15 amino acids. Trimming left V 3 bases short and J 1 base short, with 13 bases between. Germline assignment: CDR1 LNHNV and CDR2 YYDKDF (reference sequence). The CDR3: CATSSGTGVSYEQYF. The CDR3 DNA is TGTGCCACCAGCAGCGGGACCGGAGTTTCCTACGAGCAGTACTTC.

This clonotype occurred once. This chain uses TRBV29-1 with TRBJ2-5, with 11 bases fitting TRBD2. There are 15 residues in the CDR3. The germline gives CDR1 SQVTM, CDR2 ANQGSEA. V shed 6 bases and J 4 bases; nucleotides not matched to a gene: 10. The CDR3 DNA sequence: TGCAGCGTCAGGGGACTAGCGGAGGGGGGAGAGACCCAGTACTTC. It translates to CSVRGLAEGGETQYF.

This clonotype was seen at least ten times. CDR3: CSVTGDSGEQYF. CDR3 DNA sequence: TGCAGCGTTACAGGCGACTCCGGGGAGCAGTACTTC. The rearrangement uses TRBV29-1 and TRBJ2-7, with D maybe TRBD1 (5 bases). This CDR3 region has 12 residues. The V gene lost 5 bases and the J gene lost 7 bases, with 15 bases spanning the gap. CDR1 SQVTM and CDR2 ANQGSEA come from the germline V gene.

This clonotype has just a few counts. The CDR3 bases are TGTGCCAGCAGCCCCGGACCGTCGAAGAGACCTCCCTATGGCTACACCTTC. This sequence encodes CASSPGPSKRPPYGYTF. The gene calls are TRBV11-2 and TRBJ1-2; D unclear. V shed 5 bases and J shed 4 bases, with 23 bases lying between them. The germline V gene encodes CDR1 SGHAT and CDR2 FQNNGV. This CDR3 has 17 amino acids.

This clonotype was detected a few times. The V and J genes are TRBV19 and TRBJ1-5; 8 bases fit TRBD1. CDR3 size: 17 residues. Germline-derived CDR1 and CDR2 are LNHDA and SQIVND (reference sequence). V lost 5 bases and J lost 1; bases outside the gene matches: 10. DNA of the CDR3: TGTGCCAGTAGTCCGGCCGGGACAGGCGCAAGCAATCAGCCCCAGCATTTT. Translation gives CASSPAGTGASNQPQHF.

This clonotype was counted ten times or more. V usage is TRBV5-1 and J usage is TRBJ2-5; D may be TRBD2 (6 bases). Trimming cost V 1 base and J 1 base, with 14 bases left between them. The CDR3 length is 16 residues. Germline V gene lookup returns CDR1 SGHRS and CDR2 YFSETQ. DNA of the CDR3: TGCGCCAGCAGCTTGCTCGCTTCCGGGGGCCAAGAGACCCAGTACTTC. It is translated as CASSLLASGGQETQYF. The full variable domain, its missing parts supplied by reference TRBV5-1 and TRBJ2-5, is KAGVTQTPRYLIKTRGQQVTLSCSPISGHRSVSWYQQTPGQGLQFLFEYFSETQRNKGNFPGRFSGRQFSNSRSEMNVSTLELGDSALYLCASSLLASGGQETQYFGPGTRLLVL.

Ten or more counts support this clonotype. This chain connects TRBV7-8 to TRBJ2-1; TRBD2 aligns across 7 bases. V trimming: 0 bases; J trimming: 3 bases; junction bases outside the gene matches: 5. CDR1 and CDR2 from the germline V gene are SGHVS and FQNEAQ. This CDR3 spans 16 amino acids. CDR3 DNA: TGTGCCAGCAGCTTAGCGCGGCTAGCGGTCTACAATGAGCAGTTCTTC. This translates into CASSLARLAVYNEQFF.

This clonotype showed up many times. The CDR3: CASSAGGLAETQYF. The CDR3 region has the DNA TGTGCCAGCAGTGCGGGAGGACTAGCGGAGACCCAGTACTTC. The chain joins TRBV2 to TRBJ2-5; 9 bases align to TRBD2. Germline V gives CDR1 SNHLY, CDR2 FYNNEI. The CDR3 is 14 amino acids. The ends lost 4 bases at V and 5 bases at J; junction bases unmatched: 5.

This clonotype was observed many times. The chain links TRBV27 to TRBJ2-5, with 9 bases identical to TRBD1. Germline V gene sequence: CDR1 MNHEY, CDR2 SMNVEV (reference sequence). The CDR3 spans 15 residues. J lost 3 bases, V lost 0 bases, and 2 bases had no gene match. The CDR3 region is CASSLSGTGKETQYF. CDR3 DNA: TGTGCCAGCAGTTTATCCGGGACAGGGAAAGAGACCCAGTACTTC.